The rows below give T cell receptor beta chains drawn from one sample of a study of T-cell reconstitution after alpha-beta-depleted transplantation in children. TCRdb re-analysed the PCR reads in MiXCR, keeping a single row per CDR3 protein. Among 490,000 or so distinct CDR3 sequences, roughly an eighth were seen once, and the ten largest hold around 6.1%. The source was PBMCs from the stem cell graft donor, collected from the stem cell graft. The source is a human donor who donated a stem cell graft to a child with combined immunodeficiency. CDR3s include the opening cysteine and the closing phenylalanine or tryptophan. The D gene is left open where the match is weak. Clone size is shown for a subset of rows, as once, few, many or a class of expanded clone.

CDR3 protein: CASSGPGQGAVYSVDTQYF; CDR3 DNA: TGTGCCAGCAGCGGACCGGGACAGGGGGCCGTATACTCTGTAGATACGCAGTATTTT; clone size: .; J gene: TRBJ2-3; D gene: TRBD1; V gene: TRBV11-2
CDR3 protein: CASSRSLWTEQFF; CDR3 DNA: TGTGCCAGCAGTCGATCCCTTTGGACAGAGCAGTTCTTC; clone size: few; J gene: TRBJ2-1; D gene: .; V gene: TRBV6-2/TRBV6-3
CDR3 protein: CASRPGLYNSPLHF; CDR3 DNA: TGTGCCAGCAGGCCTGGACTCTATAATTCACCCCTCCACTTT; clone size: few; J gene: TRBJ1-6; D gene: .; V gene: TRBV9
CDR3 protein: CASSQGTGGHSEQYF; CDR3 DNA: TGTGCCAGCAGCCAAGGGACAGGGGGCCACTCCGAGCAGTACTTC; clone size: .; J gene: TRBJ2-7; D gene: TRBD1; V gene: TRBV27
CDR3 protein: CASTGPGNIQYF; CDR3 DNA: TGTGCCAGCACCGGGCCGGGAAACATTCAGTACTTC; clone size: many; J gene: TRBJ2-4; D gene: .; V gene: TRBV12-3/TRBV12-4
CDR3 protein: CASSKALPRPTESNQPQHF; CDR3 DNA: TGTGCCAGCAGCAAAGCGCTCCCGAGGCCTACTGAGAGCAATCAGCCCCAGCATTTT; clone size: .; J gene: TRBJ1-5; D gene: .; V gene: TRBV21-1
CDR3 protein: CASSLDRGRGRGYTF; CDR3 DNA: TGTGCCAGCAGTTTAGACAGGGGGCGCGGTCGGGGCTACACCTTC; clone size: many; J gene: TRBJ1-2; D gene: TRBD1; V gene: TRBV12-3/TRBV12-4
CDR3 protein: CASSVGTYYSGANVLTF; CDR3 DNA: TGTGCCAGCAGCGTGGGGACATACTATTCTGGGGCCAACGTCCTGACTTTC; clone size: .; J gene: TRBJ2-6; D gene: .; V gene: TRBV5-8
CDR3 protein: CASSQEGLSNEKLFF; CDR3 DNA: TGTGCCAGCAGCCAAGAAGGGTTATCTAATGAAAAACTGTTTTTT; clone size: .; J gene: TRBJ1-4; D gene: .; V gene: TRBV4-2
CDR3 protein: CASSSDSSWSSGANVLTF; CDR3 DNA: TGTGCCAGCAGTTCTGACAGTTCTTGGTCCTCTGGGGCCAACGTCCTGACTTTC; clone size: many; J gene: TRBJ2-6; D gene: .; V gene: TRBV27
CDR3 protein: CASSWRGGSGANVLTF; CDR3 DNA: TGCGCCAGCAGCTGGAGGGGGGGTTCTGGGGCCAACGTCCTGACTTTC; clone size: .; J gene: TRBJ2-6; D gene: .; V gene: TRBV5-1
CDR3 protein: CASRRPSQGNTEAFF; CDR3 DNA: TGTGCCAGCAGAAGGCCCTCACAGGGGAACACTGAAGCTTTCTTT; clone size: .; J gene: TRBJ1-1; D gene: .; V gene: TRBV28
CDR3 protein: CASSPPRQTSGANVLTF; CDR3 DNA: TGTGCCAGCTCACCACCTAGGCAAACTAGCGGGGCCAACGTCCTGACTTTC; clone size: .; J gene: TRBJ2-6; D gene: .; V gene: TRBV18
CDR3 protein: CASSAGGAPDTQYF; CDR3 DNA: TGTGCCAGCAGCGCCGGGGGGGCCCCAGATACGCAGTATTTT; clone size: .; J gene: TRBJ2-3; D gene: TRBD2; V gene: TRBV9
CDR3 protein: CASTLGLSGSGIQETQYF; CDR3 DNA: TGCGCCAGCACCCTGGGACTGTCGGGTAGCGGGATCCAAGAGACCCAGTACTTC; clone size: few; J gene: TRBJ2-5; D gene: TRBD2; V gene: TRBV4-3
CDR3 protein: CAWSIGVGNSPLHF; CDR3 DNA: TGTGCCTGGAGCATCGGGGTAGGCAATTCACCCCTCCACTTT; clone size: .; J gene: TRBJ1-6; D gene: .; V gene: TRBV30
CDR3 protein: CASSARLAASTDTQYF; CDR3 DNA: TGTGCCAGCAGCGCAAGACTAGCGGCAAGCACAGATACGCAGTATTTT; clone size: many; J gene: TRBJ2-3; D gene: TRBD2; V gene: TRBV5-6
CDR3 protein: CASSFRTGGVHNEQFF; CDR3 DNA: TGCGCCAGCAGCTTTCGGACAGGAGGGGTCCACAATGAGCAGTTCTTC; clone size: few; J gene: TRBJ2-1; D gene: .; V gene: TRBV5-1
CDR3 protein: CASSLYGSNRWNEQFF; CDR3 DNA: TGTGCCAGCAGCTTATATGGCTCGAACCGGTGGAATGAGCAGTTCTTC; clone size: few; J gene: TRBJ2-1; D gene: .; V gene: TRBV7-3
CDR3 protein: CASSLRSFAGGRETQYF; CDR3 DNA: TGTGCCAGCAGCTTACGATCTTTTGCGGGAGGCCGAGAGACCCAGTACTTC; clone size: few; J gene: TRBJ2-5; D gene: TRBD2; V gene: TRBV7-6
CDR3 protein: CASSFMGGAYYGYTF; CDR3 DNA: TGTGCCAGCAGTTTTATGGGGGGCGCCTACTATGGCTACACCTTC; clone size: few; J gene: TRBJ1-2; D gene: .; V gene: TRBV12-3/TRBV12-4
CDR3 protein: CASRTGLGFYNEQFF; CDR3 DNA: TGTGCCAGCAGAACGGGACTCGGATTCTACAATGAGCAGTTCTTC; clone size: few; J gene: TRBJ2-1; D gene: .; V gene: TRBV6-1
CDR3 protein: CASISRTPVARYGYTF; CDR3 DNA: TGTGCCAGCATATCCAGGACACCTGTTGCGCGGTATGGCTACACCTTC; clone size: few; J gene: TRBJ1-2; D gene: .; V gene: TRBV28
CDR3 protein: CASSPRGGSQVEQFF; CDR3 DNA: TGTGCCAGCAGTCCTCGGGGGGGGTCACAAGTTGAGCAGTTCTTC; clone size: .; J gene: TRBJ2-1; D gene: TRBD2; V gene: TRBV7-2
CDR3 protein: CSARDQFAGGPGETQYF; CDR3 DNA: TGCAGTGCTAGAGATCAATTCGCGGGAGGGCCGGGGGAGACCCAGTACTTC; clone size: few; J gene: TRBJ2-5; D gene: TRBD2; V gene: TRBV20-1
CDR3 protein: CASSLANGRGLDTQYF; CDR3 DNA: TGTGCCAGCAGCTTAGCGAATGGCAGGGGGCTGGATACGCAGTATTTT; clone size: few; J gene: TRBJ2-3; D gene: TRBD1; V gene: TRBV7-2
CDR3 protein: CASTTPSGQGATDTQYF; CDR3 DNA: TGTGCCAGCACCACCCCCTCGGGACAGGGGGCGACAGATACGCAGTATTTT; clone size: many; J gene: TRBJ2-3; D gene: TRBD1; V gene: TRBV28
CDR3 protein: CSAREPRSTDTQYF; CDR3 DNA: TGCAGTGCTAGAGAGCCGCGTAGCACAGATACGCAGTATTTT; clone size: many; J gene: TRBJ2-3; D gene: .; V gene: TRBV20-1
CDR3 protein: CASSPSGTDYEQYF; CDR3 DNA: TGTGCCAGCTCACCGTCCGGGACAGACTACGAGCAGTACTTC; clone size: .; J gene: TRBJ2-7; D gene: TRBD1; V gene: TRBV18
CDR3 protein: CAWSVRPPLMKYF; CDR3 DNA: TGTGCCTGGAGTGTAAGACCCCCATTGATGAAGTACTTC; clone size: many; J gene: TRBJ2-7; D gene: .; V gene: TRBV30
CDR3 protein: CASSSSGFSYEQYF; CDR3 DNA: TGTGCCAGCAGTTCCAGCGGTTTCTCCTACGAGCAGTACTTC; clone size: many; J gene: TRBJ2-7; D gene: .; V gene: TRBV12-3/TRBV12-4
CDR3 protein: CASSFEGLQGELDGETQYF; CDR3 DNA: TGCGCCAGCAGCTTCGAGGGGTTACAGGGGGAATTGGACGGAGAGACCCAGTACTTC; clone size: .; J gene: TRBJ2-5; D gene: TRBD1; V gene: TRBV5-1
CDR3 protein: CASRYTQGLAGETQYF; CDR3 DNA: TGTGCCAGCAGATACACCCAGGGACTAGCCGGGGAGACCCAGTACTTC; clone size: .; J gene: TRBJ2-5; D gene: TRBD2; V gene: TRBV5-5
CDR3 protein: CASSFQGAANEKLFF; CDR3 DNA: TGTGCCAGCAGTTTTCAGGGGGCGGCTAATGAAAAACTGTTTTTT; clone size: .; J gene: TRBJ1-4; D gene: TRBD1; V gene: TRBV12-3/TRBV12-4
CDR3 protein: CASRRDSEAQYF; CDR3 DNA: TGTGCCAGCAGGAGGGATTCCGAAGCCCAGTACTTC; clone size: many; J gene: TRBJ2-5; D gene: .; V gene: TRBV6-2/TRBV6-3
CDR3 protein: CASSQGRGYTF; CDR3 DNA: TGTGCCAGCAGCCAGGGACGCGGCTACACCTTC; clone size: few; J gene: TRBJ1-2; D gene: .; V gene: TRBV6-2/TRBV6-3
CDR3 protein: CASSLGAPGTGVPGELFF; CDR3 DNA: TGTGCCAGCAGCTTAGGGGCCCCCGGGACAGGGGTGCCCGGGGAGCTGTTTTTT; clone size: .; J gene: TRBJ2-2; D gene: TRBD1; V gene: TRBV11-2
CDR3 protein: CASSQVGAGLDYGYTF; CDR3 DNA: TGTGCCAGCAGCCAAGTTGGCGCAGGGCTTGACTATGGCTACACCTTC; clone size: few; J gene: TRBJ1-2; D gene: .; V gene: TRBV3-1
CDR3 protein: CASSLLEDTQYF; CDR3 DNA: TGTGCCAGCAGTTTACTGGAGGATACGCAGTATTTT; clone size: many; J gene: TRBJ2-3; D gene: .; V gene: TRBV12-3/TRBV12-4
CDR3 protein: CAIREEGLETQYF; CDR3 DNA: TGTGCCATCAGAGAGGAGGGCCTAGAGACCCAGTACTTC; clone size: many; J gene: TRBJ2-5; D gene: .; V gene: TRBV10-3
CDR3 protein: CAIGGDRRPYEQYF; CDR3 DNA: TGTGCCATCGGTGGGGACAGAAGGCCCTACGAGCAGTACTTC; clone size: few; J gene: TRBJ2-7; D gene: TRBD1; V gene: TRBV10-3
CDR3 protein: CASSFRRLWLPQHF; CDR3 DNA: TGTGCCAGCAGCTTTAGGAGGTTATGGTTGCCCCAGCATTTT; clone size: .; J gene: TRBJ1-5; D gene: .; V gene: TRBV7-9
CDR3 protein: CSARGGSPLHF; CDR3 DNA: TGCAGTGCTAGAGGAGGTTCACCCCTCCACTTT; clone size: .; J gene: TRBJ1-6; D gene: .; V gene: TRBV20-1
CDR3 protein: CASSFLAGSDTQYF; CDR3 DNA: TGTGCCAGCAGTTTTCTGGCGGGTTCCGATACGCAGTATTTT; clone size: many; J gene: TRBJ2-3; D gene: .; V gene: TRBV27
CDR3 protein: CASSLAVVVSSYNEQFF; CDR3 DNA: TGCGCCAGCAGCTTGGCTGTGGTAGTAAGCTCCTACAATGAGCAGTTCTTC; clone size: .; J gene: TRBJ2-1; D gene: .; V gene: TRBV5-1